This passage covers 16 T cell receptor beta chains from one sample sequenced in a study of T cells after yellow fever vaccination. TCRdb used MiXCR to reprocess the 5' RACE reads, holding one entry per CDR3 protein. This sample has more than 450,000 distinct CDR3 sequences, with just over 20% found just once. The specimen was PBMCs, collected 20 to 25 days after the first yellow fever vaccination. These receptors all stem from a man aged 18 to 35 who received the YFV17D yellow fever vaccine.

This chain links TRBV29-1 with TRBJ1-2; no reliable D call. CDR3 length equals 14 residues. Germline values: CDR1 SQVTM, CDR2 ANQGSEA. V lost 0 bases to trimming and J lost 5 bases, with 13 bases between them. The CDR3 nucleotides read TGCAGCGTTGAAGATCTCCAACTAACTTATGGCTACACCTTC. It codes for CSVEDLQLTYGYTF. Supplemented by reference TRBV29-1 and TRBJ1-2, the full variable domain reads SAVISQKPSRDICQRGTSLTIQCQVDSQVTMMFWYRQQPGQSLTLIATANQGSEATYESGFVIDKFPISRPNLTFSTLTVSNMSPEDSSIYLCSVEDLQLTYGYTFGSGTRLTVV.

The rearrangement links TRBV29-1 to TRBJ2-1; D remains unclear. The CDR3 extends over 13 amino acids. Germline CDR1 is SQVTM and CDR2 is ANQGSEA. V was trimmed by 2 bases and J by 3 bases, leaving 8 bases between them. The CDR3 DNA follows: TGCAGCGTTGAACAGGTAGACTACAATGAGCAGTTCTTC. Translating it yields CSVEQVDYNEQFF.

This clonotype was detected only a few times. The J gene is TRBJ2-1, the V gene TRBV12-3 or TRBV12-4; 12 nucleotides match TRBD2. V lost 2 bases to trimming and J lost 2 bases; unmatched junction nucleotides: 7. This CDR3 has 18 amino acids. The CDR3: CASSLSWASGGAYNEQFF. Written as DNA, the CDR3 is TGTGCCAGCAGTTTAAGTTGGGCTAGCGGGGGGGCCTACAATGAGCAGTTCTTC.

This clonotype occurred a few times. The chain employs TRBV25-1 and TRBJ1-1; D remains ambiguous. V was cut by 4 bases and J by 4 bases, with 10 bases left in between. CDR3 size: 13 residues. CDR1 is MGHDK, CDR2 SYGVNS, per germline. CDR3 residues: CASSALTVTEAFF. CDR3 DNA: TGTGCCAGCAGTGCCCTTACAGTCACTGAAGCTTTCTTT.

The V call is TRBV28, the J call TRBJ1-4; possible D gene TRBD1, 6 bases. Germline V gene data show CDR1 as MDHEN and CDR2 as SYDVKM. The length of the CDR3 is 16 residues. V was pared by 3 bases and J by 7 bases, with 18 bases between. CDR3 sequence (DNA): TGTGCCAGCAGTTTTTCTGGGGGGGCGAGGTCTGAAAAACTGTTTTTT. Translation gives CASSFSGGARSEKLFF.

The chain combines TRBV27 with TRBJ2-3; 7 bases line up with TRBD2. Per germline, CDR1 MNHEY and CDR2 SMNVEV (reference sequence). Trimming cost V 3 bases and J 3 bases; bases outside gene matches: 9. The CDR3 has 16 residues. The CDR3 nucleotides are TGTGCCAGCAGTTTGGTTCAGTTAGCGGGTACAGATACGCAGTATTTT. Protein product: CASSLVQLAGTDTQYF.

The V gene is TRBV7-3, the J gene TRBJ1-2, with a possible D match to TRBD1 (5 bases). Germline V gives CDR1 SGHTA, CDR2 FQGTGA. The CDR3 totals 14 residues. Trimming shortened V by 4 bases and J by 6 bases, and 15 bases separated the two germline ends. The CDR3 bases are TGTGCCAGCAGCTCAGACGGGACTTCACATGGCTACACCTTC. Its protein is CASSSDGTSHGYTF.

The CDR3 nucleotides are TGTGCCAGCAGCACGGACAGGGGGCGATGGAGTAACGTCTCAAATACGCAGTATTTT. Amino acid sequence: CASSTDRGRWSNVSNTQYF. The chain combines TRBV5-6 with TRBJ2-3; 11 positions agree with TRBD1. Trimming at V came to 4 bases and at J to 7 bases, leaving 20 bases not matched to a gene. Germline V CDR1 and CDR2: SGHDT, YYEEEE. There are 19 residues in the CDR3.

The J gene is TRBJ1-2, the V gene TRBV20-1; D remains unclear. The V gene's germline CDR1 is DFQATT and CDR2 SNEGSKA (reference sequence). The CDR3 spans 13 residues. Trimming stripped 0 bases from V and 3 bases from J, with 8 bases between. CDR3 DNA: TGCAGTGCTAGAGATTCGAGTGACTATGGCTACACCTTC. This encodes CSARDSSDYGYTF.

This clonotype was observed a handful of times. Here the CDR3 reads CASSVLGLNSPLHF. The DNA for the CDR3 is TGTGCCAGCAGCGTTTTGGGACTTAATTCACCCCTCCACTTT. V and J are TRBV7-9 and TRBJ1-6, with a weak D call TRBD1 (5 bases). CDR1 is SEHNR and CDR2 is FQNEAQ in the germline V gene (reference sequence). The CDR3 consists of 14 residues. V shed 5 bases and J shed 6 bases, with 11 bases lying between them.

This clonotype appeared a few times. CDR3 bases: TGTGCCAACGCACGCGGGACCTACTCTGGGGCCAACGTCCTGACTTTC. Protein product: CANARGTYSGANVLTF. The V call is TRBV7-9, the J call TRBJ2-6; TRBD2 might be the D (6 bases). Germline CDR1 reads SEHNR; CDR2 reads FQNEAQ (reference sequence). The V gene lost 10 bases and the J gene lost 0 bases, with 16 bases spanning the gap. CDR3 size: 16 residues. The variable domain in full, completed from reference TRBV7-9 and TRBJ2-6, reads DTGVSQNPRHKITKRGQNVTFRCDPISEHNRLYWYRQTLGQGPEFLTYFQNEAQLEKSRLLSDRFSAERPKGSFSTLEIQRTEQGDSAMYLCANARGTYSGANVLTFGAGSRLTVL.

This clonotype was counted a few times. The chain links TRBV12-3 or TRBV12-4 to TRBJ2-3; TRBD1 or TRBD2 may be the D gene (5 bases each). This CDR3 comprises 13 residues. Deletions cut 7 bases from V and 4 bases from J, with 12 bases between. CDR3 sequence reads: CASILVGADTQYF. In nucleotides, the CDR3 is TGTGCCAGCATCCTCGTGGGGGCAGATACGCAGTATTTT.

The V and J genes are TRBV12-3 or TRBV12-4 and TRBJ2-2; D gene uncertain. The CDR3 totals 13 residues. V was cut by 1 base and J by 8 bases, with 8 bases left in between. Here the CDR3 reads CASSLVSPGELFF. The CDR3, as DNA: TGTGCCAGCAGTTTAGTTAGTCCAGGGGAGCTGTTTTTT.

This clonotype turned up a few times. The rearrangement joins TRBV28 to TRBJ2-1; TRBD2 is a possible D gene (6 bases). Deletions cut 5 bases from V and 0 bases from J, with 23 bases between. Germline V CDR1 and CDR2: MDHEN, SYDVKM. CDR3 length: 19 residues. The CDR3: CASSPISGTSYSSYNEQFF. CDR3 nucleotide sequence: TGTGCCAGCAGTCCTATTTCCGGGACTTCTTATAGCTCCTACAATGAGCAGTTCTTC.

V and J are TRBV5-1 and TRBJ2-5, with a possible D match to TRBD1 (6 bases). The CDR3 is 17 residues long. The germline V gene encodes CDR1 SGHRS and CDR2 YFSETQ. Trimming left V 1 base short and J 2 bases short, with 18 bases between. CDR3 loop: CASSLFSTDSLQETQYF. The DNA for the CDR3 is TGCGCCAGCAGCTTGTTCAGTACGGACAGTCTACAAGAGACCCAGTACTTC.

In its sample, this clonotype was seen a few times. The rearrangement joins TRBV23-1 to TRBJ2-3; 9 nucleotides agree with TRBD1. TRBV23-1 is classed as an ORF, of uncertain function. CDR3 size: 18 residues. V was pared by 0 bases and J by 6 bases, with 13 bases of the junction left unmatched. This CDR3 is CASSQSRGQGSGSDTQYF. Written as DNA, the CDR3 is TGCGCCAGCAGTCAATCTCGGGGACAGGGAAGTGGGTCGGATACGCAGTATTTT.